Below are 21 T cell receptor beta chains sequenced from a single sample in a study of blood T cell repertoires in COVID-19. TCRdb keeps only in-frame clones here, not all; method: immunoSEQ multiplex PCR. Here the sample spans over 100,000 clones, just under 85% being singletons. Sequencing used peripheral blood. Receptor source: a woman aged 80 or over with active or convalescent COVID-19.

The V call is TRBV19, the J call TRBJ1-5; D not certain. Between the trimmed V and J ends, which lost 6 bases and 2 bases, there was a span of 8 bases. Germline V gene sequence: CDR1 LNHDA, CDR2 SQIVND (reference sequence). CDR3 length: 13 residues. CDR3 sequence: CASRAVGNQPQHF. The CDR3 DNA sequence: TGTGCCAGTAGGGCAGTTGGCAATCAGCCCCAGCATTTT.

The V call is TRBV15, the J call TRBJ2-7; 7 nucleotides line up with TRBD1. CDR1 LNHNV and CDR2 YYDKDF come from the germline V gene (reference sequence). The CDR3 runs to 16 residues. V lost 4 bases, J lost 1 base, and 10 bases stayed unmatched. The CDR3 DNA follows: TGTGCCACCAGCAACCTACAGGGGAGAGCGTCCTACGAGCAGTACTTC. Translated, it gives CATSNLQGRASYEQYF.

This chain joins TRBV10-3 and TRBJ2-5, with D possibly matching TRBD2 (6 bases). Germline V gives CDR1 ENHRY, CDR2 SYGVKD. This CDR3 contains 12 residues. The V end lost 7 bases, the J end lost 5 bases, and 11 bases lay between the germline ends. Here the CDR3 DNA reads TGTGCCATCAATTCAGGAGGGGAGACCCAGTACTTC. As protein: CAINSGGETQYF.

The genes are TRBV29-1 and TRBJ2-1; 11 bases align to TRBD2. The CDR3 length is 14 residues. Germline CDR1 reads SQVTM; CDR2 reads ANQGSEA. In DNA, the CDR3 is TGCAGGGTAGTGGGGACTAGCGGAAACAATGAGCAGTTCTTC. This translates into CRVVGTSGNNEQFF.

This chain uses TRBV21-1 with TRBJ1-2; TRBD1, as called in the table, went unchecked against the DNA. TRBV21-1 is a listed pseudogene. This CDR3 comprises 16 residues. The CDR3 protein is CASNLHRDRSPYGYTF. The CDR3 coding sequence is TGTGCCAGCAACCTACACCGGGACAGGTCTCCATATGGCTACACCTTC.

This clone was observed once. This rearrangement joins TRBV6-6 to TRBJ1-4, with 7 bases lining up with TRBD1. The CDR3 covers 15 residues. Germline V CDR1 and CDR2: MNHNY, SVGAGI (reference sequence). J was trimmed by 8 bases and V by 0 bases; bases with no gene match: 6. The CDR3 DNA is TGTGCCAGCAGTTACTCGAATCAGGGGGACGAAAAACTGTTTTTT. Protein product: CASSYSNQGDEKLFF.

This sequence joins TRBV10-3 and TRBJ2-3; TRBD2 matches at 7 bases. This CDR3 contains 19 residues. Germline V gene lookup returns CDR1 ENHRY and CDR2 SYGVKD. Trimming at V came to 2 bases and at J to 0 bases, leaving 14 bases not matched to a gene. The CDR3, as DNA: TGTGCCATCAGTGAGATAAATGGGGCGGGAGCGGGGAGCACAGATACGCAGTATTTT. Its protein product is CAISEINGAGAGSTDTQYF.

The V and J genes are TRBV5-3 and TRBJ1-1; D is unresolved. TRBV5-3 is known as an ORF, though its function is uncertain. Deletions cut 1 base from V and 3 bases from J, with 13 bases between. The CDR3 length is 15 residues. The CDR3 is CARSLISGRYTEAFF. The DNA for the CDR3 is TGTGCCAGAAGCTTGATTTCAGGAAGGTACACTGAAGCTTTCTTT.

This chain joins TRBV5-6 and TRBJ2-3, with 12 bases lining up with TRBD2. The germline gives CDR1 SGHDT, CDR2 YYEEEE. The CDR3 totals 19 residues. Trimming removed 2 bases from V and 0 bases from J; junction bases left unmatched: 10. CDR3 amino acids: CASSLGVGLAGRSTDTQYF. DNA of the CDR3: TGTGCCAGCAGCTTAGGGGTTGGACTAGCGGGGAGGAGCACAGATACGCAGTATTTT.

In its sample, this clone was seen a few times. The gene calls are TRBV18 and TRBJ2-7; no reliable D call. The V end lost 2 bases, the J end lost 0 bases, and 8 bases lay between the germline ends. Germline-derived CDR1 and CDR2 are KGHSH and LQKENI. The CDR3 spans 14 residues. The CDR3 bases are TGTGCCAGCTCACCAGTCGAGAGCTCCTACGAGCAGTACTTC. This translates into CASSPVESSYEQYF.

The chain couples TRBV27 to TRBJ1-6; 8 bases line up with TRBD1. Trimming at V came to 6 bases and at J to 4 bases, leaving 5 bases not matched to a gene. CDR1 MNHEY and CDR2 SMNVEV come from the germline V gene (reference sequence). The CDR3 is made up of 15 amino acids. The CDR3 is CASRYDRGYNSPLHF. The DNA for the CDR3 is TGTGCCAGCAGGTACGACAGGGGTTATAATTCACCCCTCCACTTT.

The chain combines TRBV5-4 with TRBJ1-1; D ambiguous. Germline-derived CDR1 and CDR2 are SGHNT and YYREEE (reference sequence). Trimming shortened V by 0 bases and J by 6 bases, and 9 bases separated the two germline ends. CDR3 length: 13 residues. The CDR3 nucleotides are TGTGCCAGCAGCTTGGCCAGTCGCCCTGAAGCTTTCTTT. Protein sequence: CASSLASRPEAFF.

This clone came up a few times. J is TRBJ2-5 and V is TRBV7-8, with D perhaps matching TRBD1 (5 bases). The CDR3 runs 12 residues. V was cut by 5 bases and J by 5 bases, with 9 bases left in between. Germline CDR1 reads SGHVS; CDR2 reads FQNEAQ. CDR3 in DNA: TGTGCCAGCAGCCAACCAGGGGAGACCCAGTACTTC. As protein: CASSQPGETQYF.

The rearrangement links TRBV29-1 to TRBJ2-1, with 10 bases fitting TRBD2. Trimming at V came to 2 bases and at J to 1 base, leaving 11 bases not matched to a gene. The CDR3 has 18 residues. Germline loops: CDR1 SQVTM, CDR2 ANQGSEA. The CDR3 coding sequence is TGCAGCGTTGAATGGGCTAGCGGGAGCGTCATTTCCTACAATGAGCAGTTCTTC. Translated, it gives CSVEWASGSVISYNEQFF.

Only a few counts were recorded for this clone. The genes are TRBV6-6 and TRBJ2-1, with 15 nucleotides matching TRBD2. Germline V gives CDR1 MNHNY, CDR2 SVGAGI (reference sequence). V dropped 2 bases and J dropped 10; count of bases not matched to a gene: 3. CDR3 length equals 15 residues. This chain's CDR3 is CASSYPGTSGGEQFF. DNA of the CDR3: TGTGCCAGCAGTTACCCTGGGACTAGCGGGGGGGAGCAGTTCTTC.

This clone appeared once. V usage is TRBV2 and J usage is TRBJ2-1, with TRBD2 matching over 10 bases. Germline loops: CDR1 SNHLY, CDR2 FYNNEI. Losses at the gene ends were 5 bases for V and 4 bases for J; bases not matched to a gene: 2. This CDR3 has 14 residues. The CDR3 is CASSRLAGYNEQFF. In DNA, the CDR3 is TGTGCCAGCAGTCGACTAGCGGGTTACAATGAGCAGTTCTTC.

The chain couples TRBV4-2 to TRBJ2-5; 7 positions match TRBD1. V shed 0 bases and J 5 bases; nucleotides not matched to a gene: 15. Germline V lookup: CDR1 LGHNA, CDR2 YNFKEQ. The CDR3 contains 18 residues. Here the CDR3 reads CASSQDLAGGRTSETQYF. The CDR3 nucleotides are TGTGCCAGCAGCCAAGATCTGGCAGGGGGTAGGACTTCGGAGACCCAGTACTTC.

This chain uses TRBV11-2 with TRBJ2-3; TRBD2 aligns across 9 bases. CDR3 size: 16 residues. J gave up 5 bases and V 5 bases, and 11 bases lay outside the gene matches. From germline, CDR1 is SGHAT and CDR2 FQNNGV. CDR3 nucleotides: TGTGCCAGCAGCCGATGGGCTAGCGGGGTAGGAGATACGCAGTATTTT. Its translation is CASSRWASGVGDTQYF.

This CDR3 reads CASSYGEQSGNTIYF. The CDR3 bases are TGTGCCAGCAGTTACGGTGAACAGTCTGGAAACACCATATATTTT. The J gene is TRBJ1-3, the V gene TRBV6-5; no definite D call. Germline V lookup: CDR1 MNHEY, CDR2 SVGAGI. V lost 2 bases and J lost 1, with 9 bases in between. CDR3 length: 15 amino acids.

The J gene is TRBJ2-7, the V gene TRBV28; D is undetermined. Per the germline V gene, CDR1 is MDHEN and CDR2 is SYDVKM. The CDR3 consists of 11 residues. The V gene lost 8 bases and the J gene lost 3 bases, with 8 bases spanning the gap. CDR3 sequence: CASGFDYEQYF. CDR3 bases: TGTGCCAGCGGCTTTGACTACGAGCAGTACTTC.

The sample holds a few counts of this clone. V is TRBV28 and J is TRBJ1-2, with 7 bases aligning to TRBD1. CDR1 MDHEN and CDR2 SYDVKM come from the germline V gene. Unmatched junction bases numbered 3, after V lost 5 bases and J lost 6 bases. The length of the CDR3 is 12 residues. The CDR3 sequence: CASSQGDDGYTF. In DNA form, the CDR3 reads TGTGCCAGCAGTCAGGGGGATGATGGCTACACCTTC.